This entry describes one T cell receptor (beta chain). The data were obtained in a study of cytomegalovirus exposure and HLA in healthy donors. Libraries were prepared by immunoSEQ multiplex PCR; TCRdb keeps only in-frame clonotypes and omits some of them. The sample lists a few hundred thousand clones; 70% to 90% were seen once. Germline trimming cut 3 bases from V and 7 bases from J; bases unmatched to any gene: 9. Germline V gene lookup returns CDR1 SEHNR and CDR2 FQNEAQ (reference sequence). There are 17 residues in the CDR3. The TCR was taken from a man aged 25-45 years in good health and CMV-seronegative. The sample comprised PBMCs. The gene calls are TRBV7-9 and TRBJ1-4, with 12 bases identical to TRBD1. CDR3 in amino acids: CASSFTGTGGLIEKLFF. The CDR3 bases are TGTGCCAGCAGCTTTACCGGGACAGGGGGCCTTATTGAAAAACTGTTTTTT.